These T cell receptor beta chains were read from a single sample in a study of cytomegalovirus exposure and HLA in healthy donors. Produced via immunoSEQ multiplex PCR; TCRdb's table is partial and in-frame only. Among around 220,000 clones, roughly 83% were seen once, and the ten largest hold roughly an eighth. Sequenced material: PBMCs. The receptors shown here come from a woman in her 30s in good health and CMV-seropositive. Both conserved end residues are part of each CDR3. The order of the fields is clone size, V gene, J gene, D gene, CDR3 DNA, CDR3 protein. The D gene is left open where the match is weak. Size tells how often a clone was seen (once, few, many) or the class of an expanded clone, and some rows leave it out.

>NA|TRBV7-8|TRBJ2-7|NA
TGTGCCAGCAGCCCCCGCATTGCAATCGAGCAGTACTTC
CASSPRIAIEQYF
>NA|TRBV7-8|TRBJ2-5|NA
TGTGCCAGCAGCTTAGTTTCAGAGACCCAGTACTTC
CASSLVSETQYF
>NA|TRBV30|TRBJ2-1|NA
TGTGCCTGGCTTGGAGGTGACTTCAATGAGCAGTTCTTC
CAWLGGDFNEQFF
>NA|TRBV11-3|TRBJ1-2|NA
TGTGCCAGCAGCCACGGTAACTATGGCTACACCTTC
CASSHGNYGYTF
>few|TRBV2|TRBJ2-1|TRBD2
TGTGCCAGAACAAATAGCGGGAGGGCCATCTACAATGAGCAGTTCTTC
CARTNSGRAIYNEQFF
>once|TRBV6-1|TRBJ1-1|NA
TGTGCCAGCAGTGAAGCCAGCTTGAAAAACACTGAAGCTTTCTTT
CASSEASLKNTEAFF
>NA|TRBV5-6|TRBJ1-2|NA
TGTGCCAGCAGCTTGGGCGGAGGAGGCTACACCTTC
CASSLGGGGYTF
>NA|TRBV7-2|TRBJ1-2|NA
TGTGCCAGCAGCCCCCACCACCGGGACACTTACTATGGCTACACCTTC
CASSPHHRDTYYGYTF
>NA|TRBV27|TRBJ2-7|NA
TGTGCCAGCAGTTCCCCGGGTGGCAGGGGGGACGAGCAGTACTTC
CASSSPGGRGDEQYF
>NA|TRBV25-1|TRBJ2-1|TRBD2
TGTGCCAGCAGTGAATATCGGCTAGCGGGGTACAATGAGCAGTTCTTC
CASSEYRLAGYNEQFF
>few|TRBV11-2|TRBJ2-4|TRBD1
TGTGCCAGCAGCTTAGAGAGGGACAGGCGCATTCAGTACTTC
CASSLERDRRIQYF
>few|TRBV6-5|TRBJ2-7|NA
TGTGCCAGCACCCAGACTCAGGGTATCGACGAGCAGTACTTC
CASTQTQGIDEQYF
>NA|TRBV9|TRBJ1-2|NA
TGTGCCAGCAGCGGCGAGATCCCTAACTATGGCTACACCTTC
CASSGEIPNYGYTF
>NA|TRBV7-2|TRBJ2-1|NA
TGTGCCAGCAGCTCCGACAACCCGTTTTACAATGAGCAGTTCTTC
CASSSDNPFYNEQFF
>NA|TRBV29-1|TRBJ1-1|NA
TGCAGCGCCACCCAGGGAGGGACTGAAGCTTTCTTT
CSATQGGTEAFF
>NA|TRBV7-9|TRBJ1-2|NA
TGTGCCAGCAGCTTAGCGGCGGGCATACCTTATGGCTACACCTTC
CASSLAAGIPYGYTF
>NA|TRBV7-9|TRBJ1-1|NA
TGTGCCAGCAGCCCTAGGGCAGCGGACGGCACTGAAGCTTTCTTT
CASSPRAADGTEAFF
>NA|TRBV29-1|TRBJ2-5|NA
TGCAGCGTTGCTCCCCAAGAGACCCAGTACTTC
CSVAPQETQYF
>NA|TRBV28|TRBJ1-1|TRBD1
TGTGCCAGCAGTTTCCAGGGGGTAGGCACTGAAGCTTTCTTT
CASSFQGVGTEAFF
>NA|TRBV30|TRBJ1-2|NA
TGTGCCTGTAGGACAGTCCGAGGAGGAGTCGGCTACACCTTC
CACRTVRGGVGYTF
>few|TRBV6-5|TRBJ2-7|TRBD1
TGTGCCAGCAACCGCCGGGACAGGGCCCACGAGCAGTACTTC
CASNRRDRAHEQYF
>NA|TRBV6-6|TRBJ2-1|NA
TGTGCCAGCACCGACTTTCCAAGAAACGAGCAGTTCTTC
CASTDFPRNEQFF
>NA|TRBV9|TRBJ1-1|NA
TGTGCCAGCAGCGTTTCGGGGACTGAAGCTTTCTTT
CASSVSGTEAFF
>NA|TRBV6-1|TRBJ1-2|TRBD1
TGTGCCAGCAGAGCGACAGGGGGCGTCTATGGCTACACCTTC
CASRATGGVYGYTF
>NA|TRBV6-5|TRBJ1-1|TRBD1
TGTGCCAGCAGTTACTTTGGCCAGGGGGCCTACACTGAAGCTTTCTTT
CASSYFGQGAYTEAFF
>NA|TRBV27|TRBJ2-1|NA
TGTGCCAGCAGGAGTCGGTACAATGAGCAGTTCTTC
CASRSRYNEQFF
>NA|TRBV18|TRBJ1-4|NA
TGTGCCAGCTCACCACCGGCCAGTAGGGGAGAAAAACTGTTTTTT
CASSPPASRGEKLFF
>NA|TRBV15|TRBJ2-1|NA
TGTGCCACCAGCAGAGAAAGAGACAATGAGCAGTTCTTC
CATSRERDNEQFF
>NA|TRBV2|TRBJ1-2|NA
TGTGCCAGCGACGAACGCTCTCCAGCTAACTATGGCTACACCTTC
CASDERSPANYGYTF
>NA|TRBV10-3|TRBJ2-7|NA
TGTGCCATCAGTGCTAAGGGGTACGAGCAGTACTTC
CAISAKGYEQYF
>NA|TRBV10-3|TRBJ2-5|TRBD1
TGTGCCATCAGCCGAACAGGGGCTGGAGAGACCCAGTACTTC
CAISRTGAGETQYF
>once|TRBV6-6|TRBJ2-5|TRBD1
TGTGCCAGCAGCCGGACAGGGAATCAAGAGACCCAGTACTTC
CASSRTGNQETQYF
>NA|TRBV9|TRBJ2-1|TRBD1
TGTGCCAGCAGCATTCCGGGACAGGGGAATGAGCAGTTCTTC
CASSIPGQGNEQFF
>NA|TRBV5-1|TRBJ1-1|NA
TGCGCCAGCAGCTTGGAGGGGGGCCCTGAAGCTTTCTTT
CASSLEGGPEAFF
>once|TRBV27|TRBJ2-7|TRBD2
TGTGCCGTCGGGGCTAGCGGGAGCTTGTACGAGCAGTACTTC
CAVGASGSLYEQYF
>NA|TRBV28|TRBJ2-7|NA
TGTGCCAGCAGTTTCAACAGGGCGTCTGACGAGCAGTACTTC
CASSFNRASDEQYF
>NA|TRBV7-8|TRBJ2-2|NA
TGTGCCAGCAGCACCCGGGACTTAAACACCGGGGAGCTGTTTTTT
CASSTRDLNTGELFF
>NA|TRBV30|TRBJ2-3|TRBD2
TGTGCCTGGACTTCAGGACTAGCGGGCCGCACAGATACGCAGTATTTT
CAWTSGLAGRTDTQYF
>NA|TRBV2|TRBJ2-3|NA
TGTGCCAGCAGTGATCCTACTAGTTCCGATACGCAGTATTTT
CASSDPTSSDTQYF
>NA|TRBV7-8|TRBJ1-2|NA
TGTGCCAGCAGCTTAGTCTTGTCAGGCCCGACTGGCTACACCTTC
CASSLVLSGPTGYTF
>NA|TRBV5-6|TRBJ2-5|NA
TGTGCCAGCAGCTTGTACCGAGAGACCCAGTACTTC
CASSLYRETQYF
>few|TRBV29-1|TRBJ1-2|NA
TGCAGCGTTGAACGCGGGGCGAATGGCTACACCTTC
CSVERGANGYTF
>NA|TRBV7-8|TRBJ2-7|TRBD2
TGTGCCAGCAGCTTAGCAGCGGGGGAAAGCGGATTGACGAACGAGCAGTACTTC
CASSLAAGESGLTNEQYF
>NA|TRBV19|TRBJ1-2|NA
TGTGCCAGTACGGCTGGGACACACGCTAACTATGGCTACACCTTC
CASTAGTHANYGYTF
>NA|TRBV27|TRBJ2-2|NA
TGTGCCACCAAGGTCGCCGGGGAGCTGTTTTTT
CATKVAGELFF